This T cell receptor (beta chain) appears in the sequencing data of a study of beta chain features in type 1 diabetes. The investigators reverse transcribed all of the isolated RNA, so they sequenced expressed TCRB transcripts. Some clones are missing from TCRdb's copy, which holds only in-frame ones; the method was immunoSEQ multiplex PCR. The data show about 360,000 clones, 10% to 15% seen once. This clone was observed a few times. V lost 5 bases and J lost 6; bases outside the gene matches: 4. Germline V gene data show CDR1 as MNHEY and CDR2 as SVGAGI. CDR3 length: 13 residues. The sample consisted of naive CD4+ T cells from blood. V and J are TRBV6-5 and TRBJ1-5, with TRBD1 matching over 7 bases. The source of this sequence is a man aged 18 to 29 in good health. The DNA for the CDR3 is TGTGCCAGCAGTAGGGACAGTGTTCAGCCCCAGCATTTT. Translation: CASSRDSVQPQHF.